These 32 T cell receptor beta chains were sequenced from one sample in a study of technical replicates of blood from a few donors. Assay used: immunoSEQ multiplex PCR; TCRdb lists only in-frame clones, some missing. The data hold roughly 70,000 clones, with 90% observed a single time. The material sequenced was PBMCs. Receptor source: a human donor in good health. Some clones in this sample may be carry-over from other donors' samples.

The chain recombines TRBV12-5 with TRBJ2-7, with 8 positions matching TRBD1. The CDR3 extends over 15 amino acids. Germline-derived CDR1 and CDR2 are LGHNT and FRNRAP. The trim removed 6 bases at V and 3 bases at J, leaving 10 bases unmatched. CDR3 amino acids: CASGMGTGFYYEQYF. The CDR3 nucleotides are TGTGCTAGTGGAATGGGGACAGGTTTTTACTACGAGCAGTACTTC.

The CDR3 nucleotides read TGTGCCAGCAGCTTGCTAGCGGGGACCTCATCCTACGAGCAGTACTTC. This encodes CASSLLAGTSSYEQYF. This sequence joins TRBV11-2 and TRBJ2-7; TRBD2 aligns across 9 bases. Trimming at V came to 3 bases and at J to 1 base, leaving 7 bases not matched to a gene. The CDR3 runs to 16 residues. CDR1 and CDR2 (germline): SGHAT, FQNNGV. The full variable domain, rest sourced from reference TRBV11-2 and TRBJ2-7, is EAGVAQSPRYKIIEKRQSVAFWCNPISGHATLYWYQQILGQGPKLLIQFQNNGVVDDSQLPKDRFSAERLKGVDSTLKIQPAKLEDSAVYLCASSLLAGTSSYEQYFGPGTRLTVT.

The sample holds one count of this clone. Other DNA sequences in this sample translate to the same CDR3. V and J are TRBV5-1 and TRBJ2-1, with 7 bases fitting TRBD2. The ends lost 4 bases at V and 4 bases at J; junction bases unmatched: 5. The CDR3 consists of 14 residues. The germline V gene encodes CDR1 SGHRS and CDR2 YFSETQ. Here the CDR3 reads CASSASGAYNEQFF. The DNA of the CDR3 is TGCGCCAGCAGCGCCAGCGGGGCTTACAATGAGCAGTTCTTC.

V and J are TRBV6-5 and TRBJ2-7; the D gene is possibly TRBD1 (6 bases). The ends were cut back, 3 bases at V and 2 bases at J, with 11 bases in the middle. The CDR3 is 14 residues long. Germline V gene lookup returns CDR1 MNHEY and CDR2 SVGAGI. Here the CDR3 DNA reads TGTGCCAGCAGTTATTCTCGGACAGCCTACGAGCAGTACTTC. It codes for CASSYSRTAYEQYF.

The chain uses TRBV4-3 and TRBJ1-1; D gene ambiguous. Germline CDR1 and CDR2: LGHNA and YSLEER. The CDR3 loop spans 13 amino acids. The V end was cut by 2 bases, the J end by 4 bases, with 8 bases between. The CDR3 loop reads CASSQLVGTEAFF. The CDR3 nucleotides read TGCGCCAGCAGCCAACTAGTGGGCACTGAAGCTTTCTTT.

This chain joins TRBV6-5 and TRBJ2-3; D is unclear. V was shortened by 0 bases and J by 1 base, with 11 bases between the two germline ends. Germline CDR1 is MNHEY and CDR2 is SVGAGI. The CDR3 consists of 16 residues. DNA of the CDR3: TGTGCCAGCAGTTACTCAAAAGTTGAGGGCACAGATACGCAGTATTTT. This encodes CASSYSKVEGTDTQYF.

This clone was detected once. The rearrangement links TRBV10-3 to TRBJ2-7; a weak D match, TRBD1 (5 bases). This CDR3 spans 11 amino acids. The germline CDR1 and CDR2 sequences are ENHRY and SYGVKD. Trimming left V 10 bases short and J 7 bases short, with 14 bases between. Written as DNA, the CDR3 is TGTGCCACCCAGGGCTTCGTGGAGCAGTACTTC. The encoded protein is CATQGFVEQYF.

The CDR3 sequence is CASSLAPSGEQFF. The DNA for the CDR3 is TGTGCCAGCAGCTTAGCCCCTAGCGGAGAGCAGTTCTTC. This sequence joins TRBV7-2 and TRBJ2-1, with 7 bases aligning to TRBD2. The CDR3 covers 13 residues. Losses at the gene ends were 0 bases for V and 10 bases for J; bases not matched to a gene: 3. CDR1 is SGHTA, CDR2 FQGNSA, per germline.

The chain carries TRBV27 and TRBJ1-1; 9 bases fit TRBD1. In germline, CDR1 is MNHEY, CDR2 SMNVEV (reference sequence). With V trimmed by 5 bases and J by 2 bases, 12 bases remained unmatched. The length of the CDR3 is 17 residues. CDR3 residues: CASSPLGQGLSNTEAFF. In DNA, the CDR3 is TGTGCCAGCAGTCCTCTAGGACAGGGGCTTTCCAACACTGAAGCTTTCTTT.

The chain has TRBV4-1 and TRBJ2-5, with TRBD2 matching over 9 bases. Trimming cost V 0 bases and J 5 bases; bases outside gene matches: 7. The CDR3 covers 16 residues. Germline V gene data show CDR1 as MGHRA and CDR2 as YSYEKL. The CDR3 sequence: CASSQDLPSGGETQYF. In nucleotides, the CDR3 is TGCGCCAGCAGCCAAGACCTACCCAGCGGGGGGGAGACCCAGTACTTC.

The chain recombines TRBV6-1 with TRBJ1-5; 8 nucleotides match TRBD1. The CDR3 has 15 amino acids. Germline lookup yields CDR1 MNHNS and CDR2 SASEGT. V gave up 5 bases and J gave up 6 bases; unmatched junction bases: 9. The CDR3 protein is CASSPGQEGAQPQHF. DNA of the CDR3: TGTGCCAGCAGTCCGGGACAGGAGGGGGCTCAGCCCCAGCATTTT.

This chain joins TRBV5-1 and TRBJ2-1; D is uncertain. There are 14 residues in the CDR3. Trimming left V 4 bases short and J 7 bases short, with 15 bases between. The germline V gene encodes CDR1 SGHRS and CDR2 YFSETQ. The CDR3 bases are TGCGCCAGCAGCCCACCCGGGTCCCAGAATGAGCAGTTCTTC. This sequence encodes CASSPPGSQNEQFF.

This chain uses TRBV7-3 with TRBJ2-3, with 11 positions matching TRBD2. The germline V gene has CDR1 SGHTA and CDR2 FQGTGA. This CDR3 comprises 17 residues. With V trimmed by 4 bases and J by 2 bases, 8 bases remained unmatched. The CDR3, as DNA: TGTGCCAGCAGCTCCGGGGCTAGCGGGGGGCCCACAGATACGCAGTATTTT. Protein product: CASSSGASGGPTDTQYF.

This chain uses TRBV5-1 with TRBJ1-1; TRBD1 matches at 7 bases. The germline V gene has CDR1 SGHRS and CDR2 YFSETQ. The CDR3 has 13 residues. V was pared by 4 bases and J by 5 bases, with 5 bases of the junction left unmatched. The CDR3 spells CASSVTGFTEAFF. The CDR3 nucleotides are TGCGCCAGCAGCGTGACAGGGTTTACTGAAGCTTTCTTT.

Only one count was recorded for this clone. CDR3 sequence (DNA): TGTGCCAGCAGTTACTTGGCAGGGGTGGGTTCACCCCTCCACTTT. It is translated as CASSYLAGVGSPLHF. The chain is built from TRBV6-6 and TRBJ1-6; TRBD1 is a possible D gene (6 bases). Per germline, CDR1 MNHNY and CDR2 SVGAGI (reference sequence). The V gene lost 1 base and the J gene lost 9 bases, with 13 bases spanning the gap. This CDR3 contains 15 residues.

This chain connects TRBV2 to TRBJ2-2; D remains unclear. V was pared by 7 bases and J by 6 bases, with 12 bases between. This CDR3 has 13 residues. Germline V gene lookup returns CDR1 SNHLY and CDR2 FYNNEI. CDR3 DNA: TGTGCCAGCATTCCCAGTGCGGCCGGGGAGCTGTTTTTT. It is translated as CASIPSAAGELFF.

This chain joins TRBV5-4 and TRBJ2-7; the D is unclear. CDR1 SGHNT and CDR2 YYREEE come from the germline V gene (reference sequence). The CDR3 has 13 amino acids. The V and J ends lost 0 bases and 5 bases respectively, with 9 bases between them. In DNA, the CDR3 is TGTGCCAGCAGCTTGGCTAGTTACCACGAGCAGTACTTC. Its translation: CASSLASYHEQYF.

V and J are TRBV7-6 and TRBJ1-1; possible D gene TRBD1, 6 bases. The CDR3 is 13 residues long. Trimming stripped 3 bases from V and 8 bases from J, with 13 bases between. From germline, CDR1 is SGHVS and CDR2 FNYEAQ. DNA of the CDR3: TGTGCCAGCAGCTTCAACAGGGTCTCCGAAGCTTTCTTT. Translating gives CASSFNRVSEAFF.

The rearrangement links TRBV10-3 to TRBJ1-1; D remains unclear. Germline V gives CDR1 ENHRY, CDR2 SYGVKD. The ends were cut back, 2 bases at V and 5 bases at J, with 12 bases in the middle. The CDR3 is 14 residues long. For the CDR3, the DNA is TGTGCCATCAGTGAGGGAGGGAGTTGGACTGAAGCTTTCTTT. The encoded protein is CAISEGGSWTEAFF.

This clone was seen only once. The chain combines TRBV7-9 with TRBJ1-1, with 7 bases identical to TRBD1. The germline CDR1 and CDR2 sequences are SEHNR and FQNEAQ (reference sequence). The V segment lost 4 bases and the J segment 0 bases; nucleotides outside the gene matches: 2. This CDR3 region has 14 residues. The CDR3 DNA reads TGTGCCAGCAGCTGGGGACAGATGAACACTGAAGCTTTCTTT. The encoded protein is CASSWGQMNTEAFF.

This sequence joins TRBV5-6 and TRBJ1-2, with 7 positions matching TRBD1. CDR1 is SGHDT, CDR2 YYEEEE, per germline. The length of the CDR3 is 13 residues. With V trimmed by 2 bases and J by 7 bases, 5 bases remained unmatched. The CDR3 loop reads CASSFAGGGGYTF. The CDR3 DNA sequence: TGTGCCAGCAGCTTTGCAGGGGGTGGTGGCTACACCTTC.

This clone was seen just once. The genes are TRBV4-1 and TRBJ1-2, with D hard to call. Trimming removed 2 bases at V and 3 bases at J, with 10 bases between. From germline, CDR1 is MGHRA and CDR2 YSYEKL. The CDR3 spans 14 residues. In DNA, the CDR3 is TGCGCCAGCAGCCAACGATCCGGTCACTATGGCTACACCTTC. Protein sequence: CASSQRSGHYGYTF.

CDR3 DNA: TGTGCCAGCAGCTCCACAGTGGGGGCAGGGTATAACGGGGAGCTGTTTTTT. Translating gives CASSSTVGAGYNGELFF. The V gene is TRBV5-4, the J gene TRBJ2-2; D might be TRBD1 (6 bases). The CDR3 spans 17 residues. The V gene's germline CDR1 is SGHNT and CDR2 YYREEE (reference sequence). V was clipped by 3 bases and J by 7 bases, with 22 bases between them.

J is TRBJ1-1 and V is TRBV5-1; the match to TRBD1 covers 7 bases. The V and J ends lost 3 bases and 0 bases, in that order; junction bases with no gene match: 2. The germline gives CDR1 SGHRS, CDR2 YFSETQ. This CDR3 is built from 14 residues. In nucleotides, the CDR3 is TGCGCCAGCAGCTCGGACAGGATGAACACTGAAGCTTTCTTT. It specifies CASSSDRMNTEAFF.

This clone appeared a single time. This rearrangement joins TRBV7-3 to TRBJ2-1; TRBD2 agrees at 7 bases. V was pared by 5 bases and J by 6 bases, with 16 bases of the junction left unmatched. The CDR3 contains 17 residues. CDR1 and CDR2 from the germline V gene are SGHTA and FQGTGA. Written as DNA, the CDR3 is TGTGCCAGCAGCCAAACAACACATAGCGGGTCCCTCAATGAGCAGTTCTTC. Translated, it gives CASSQTTHSGSLNEQFF. Looking up the rest from reference TRBV7-3 and TRBJ2-1 gives the full variable domain: GAGVSQTPSNKVTEKGKYVELRCDPISGHTALYWYRQSLGQGPEFLIYFQGTGAADDSGLPNDRFFAVRPEGSVSTLKIQRTERGDSAVYLCASSQTTHSGSLNEQFFGPGTRLTVL.

The CDR3 bases are TGTGCCAGCAGTGGGGGGGTCGGGGCCAACGTCCTGACTTTC. Protein sequence: CASSGGVGANVLTF. The chain recombines TRBV6-4 with TRBJ2-6, with a weak D call TRBD2 (6 bases). The CDR3 length is 14 residues. V was clipped by 4 bases and J by 4 bases, with 8 bases between them. CDR1 and CDR2 (germline): MRHNA, SNTAGT.

The chain recombines TRBV10-2 with TRBJ2-5; 11 nucleotides align to TRBD2. The junction had 2 bases not matched to a gene; V was cut back by 3 bases and J by 2 bases. Germline V gives CDR1 WSHSY, CDR2 SAAADI. This CDR3 region has 15 residues. The CDR3 loop reads CASSDPSGGQETQYF. The DNA for the CDR3 is TGCGCCAGCAGTGATCCTAGCGGGGGGCAAGAGACCCAGTACTTC.

This chain uses TRBV20-1 with TRBJ1-4; D is unclear. V was trimmed by 5 bases and J by 7 bases, leaving 8 bases between them. CDR3 length: 11 residues. Germline V gene data show CDR1 as DFQATT and CDR2 as SNEGSKA (reference sequence). The CDR3 reads CSAEGGEKLFF. The CDR3 bases are TGCAGTGCTGAGGGTGGTGAAAAACTGTTTTTT.

The chain recombines TRBV19 with TRBJ1-4; perhaps TRBD1 as D (6 bases). The CDR3 spans 17 residues. Trimming removed 7 bases at V and 8 bases at J, with 26 bases between. Germline-derived CDR1 and CDR2 are LNHDA and SQIVND (reference sequence). This CDR3 is CASTSGALVTGKEKLFF. As DNA, the CDR3 is TGTGCCAGTACCTCAGGGGCTCTGGTAACGGGAAAGGAAAAACTGTTTTTT.

This clone was seen a handful of times. The chain recombines TRBV10-2 with TRBJ1-1; perhaps TRBD1 as D (5 bases). Between the trimmed V and J ends, which lost 3 bases and 0 bases, there was a span of 17 bases. CDR3 length: 17 amino acids. CDR1 and CDR2 from the germline V gene are WSHSY and SAAADI. This CDR3 is CASSDLSIRGVNTEAFF. DNA of the CDR3: TGCGCCAGCAGTGACCTCTCTATAAGGGGTGTGAACACTGAAGCTTTCTTT.

The chain recombines TRBV11-2 with TRBJ2-7; 9 nucleotides align to TRBD1. The germline V gene has CDR1 SGHAT and CDR2 FQNNGV. V lost 5 bases to trimming and J lost 2 bases; unmatched junction nucleotides: 4. The CDR3 is made up of 14 amino acids. The CDR3 spells CASSQGQGPYEQYF. CDR3 coding DNA: TGTGCCAGCAGCCAGGGACAGGGACCCTACGAGCAGTACTTC.

The chain couples TRBV11-2 to TRBJ2-1; 11 nucleotides line up with TRBD2. The germline CDR1 and CDR2 sequences are SGHAT and FQNNGV. V trimming: 6 bases; J trimming: 0 bases; junction bases outside the gene matches: 7. The CDR3 runs to 17 residues. The CDR3 sequence is CASRGLAGGPSYNEQFF. The CDR3 region has the DNA TGTGCCAGCAGAGGCCTAGCGGGGGGCCCCTCCTACAATGAGCAGTTCTTC.